This section outlines one TCR beta chain sequence together with its context. CDR1 and CDR2 (germline): MNHEY, SVGEGT. Trimming left V 1 base short and J 3 bases short, with 7 bases between. There are 15 residues in the CDR3. This specimen belongs to a study of CD8 T cells in ankylosing spondylitis. TCRdb redid the calling of the 5' RACE reads with MiXCR, one entry per CDR3 protein. Found here are 250,000 to 350,000 distinct CDR3 sequences, about 20% of them singletons; the top ten hold under 4%. The TCR comes from a female donor with ankylosing spondylitis or in good health (not recorded which). Material: blood, either unsorted or a sorted T cell fraction (not recorded which). The V call is TRBV6-2 or TRBV6-3, the J call TRBJ2-6; D unresolved. The CDR3 loop is CASSYFQYGANVLTF. CDR3 nucleotide sequence: TGTGCCAGCAGTTACTTTCAGTATGGGGCCAACGTCCTGACTTTC.